These T cell receptor beta chains were read from a single sample in a study of T-cell memory formation after mild COVID-19. One entry per CDR3 protein, called by TCRdb with MiXCR from the 5' RACE reads. The table includes about 160,000 distinct CDR3 sequences, roughly 28% detected once. Sequencing used PBMCs or a T cell subset sorted from them (not recorded which). The source is an adult woman who had mild COVID-19 (a few samples of this study predate the infection). Cell type and time point are not known. CDR3s leave out the opening cysteine and the closing phenylalanine or tryptophan. The order of the fields is clone size, V gene, J gene, CDR3 protein. Part of the rows lack a size; the others show once, few, many or a class for expanded clones.

>.|TRBV12-3/TRBV12-4|TRBJ2-3
ASSLGFFGASTDTQY
>.|TRBV5-1|TRBJ1-1
ASRGNMNTEAF
>few|TRBV3-1|TRBJ2-7
ASSPQGDYGGQY
>.|TRBV20-1|TRBJ2-5
SASPLRLGGETQY
>few|TRBV29-1|TRBJ1-1
SVEGGEFRTEAF
>.|TRBV29-1|TRBJ2-1
SALIGTSGYNEQF
>.|TRBV7-2|TRBJ2-3
ASSLQTGSTDTQY
>.|TRBV5-1|TRBJ2-6
ASSFSGAGANVLT
>few|TRBV15|TRBJ1-5
ATSRTGGKSQPQH
>.|TRBV5-6|TRBJ2-5
ASSLQHQETQY
>few|TRBV19|TRBJ1-5
ASRWEGSQDQPQH
>few|TRBV12-3/TRBV12-4|TRBJ2-5
ASSLTGETQY
>.|TRBV24-1|TRBJ2-5
ATSDLGKTQY
>.|TRBV4-1|TRBJ2-5
ASSPGQGARQETQY
>.|TRBV28|TRBJ1-6
ASLGGPELASPLH
>few|TRBV4-1|TRBJ2-4
ASSQEWARVAKNIQY
>few|TRBV6-6|TRBJ2-1
ASSYSGTGASEQF
>.|TRBV7-6|TRBJ2-2
ASSPRSGNTGELF
>.|TRBV30|TRBJ1-2
AWSVGGYLYGYT
>.|TRBV7-9|TRBJ2-7
ASSAGTSGYEQY
>.|TRBV5-6|TRBJ2-3
ASSLDGIVDTQY
>.|TRBV28|TRBJ1-2
ASSLRQARGYT
>.|TRBV4-1|TRBJ1-2
ASSQDPQGYGYT
>.|TRBV30|TRBJ2-7
AWSATSGYEQY
>.|TRBV5-1|TRBJ1-3
ASSLGTGFCTIY
>.|TRBV12-3/TRBV12-4|TRBJ2-7
ASSFRGRGTYEQY
>few|TRBV5-1|TRBJ2-1
ASSAMGGGSYNEQF
>few|TRBV4-1|TRBJ2-7
ASSQAPIPLDRSYEQY
>.|TRBV7-8|TRBJ2-1
ASILLGQGARSEQF
>.|TRBV7-9|TRBJ2-3
ASSSALASGTDTQY
>.|TRBV30|TRBJ2-5
AWSVGAGGETQY
>.|TRBV30|TRBJ2-7
AWRPSPTATEQY
>few|TRBV20-1|TRBJ2-2
SARAAGASTGELF
>once|TRBV21-1|TRBJ2-1
ASSKVSPSGRGSYNEQF
>.|TRBV7-3|TRBJ2-3
ASSLKGLAGEIDTQY
>few|TRBV18|TRBJ2-4
ASSPRGESKNIQY
>.|TRBV5-5|TRBJ1-5
ASSFRVSNQPQH
>few|TRBV20-1|TRBJ2-1
SAIPRHRHNEQF
>.|TRBV7-9|TRBJ2-1
ASSLRGLKDGQF
>.|TRBV6-5|TRBJ2-3
ASSYSHKITDTQY
>few|TRBV20-1|TRBJ2-7
SARDLVSQGFGEQY
>.|TRBV2|TRBJ2-5
ASSVPGLAGGAQETQY
>once|TRBV7-2|TRBJ1-4
ASSNQGVEKLF
>.|TRBV5-1|TRBJ2-5
ASSPNGQTPQY
>few|TRBV12-3/TRBV12-4|TRBJ1-1
ASSSSEAF
>.|TRBV5-1|TRBJ2-3
ASSLGPGADTQY
>.|TRBV24-1|TRBJ2-7
ATGLARLRGQY
>few|TRBV19|TRBJ1-1
ASSILRDTEAF
>.|TRBV4-1|TRBJ2-3
ASSQDPAGTSMY